These T cell receptor beta chains were read from a single sample in a study of blood T cell repertoires in COVID-19. Sequencing was performed with immunoSEQ multiplex PCR; in TCRdb, only in-frame clones are kept and a portion is missing. Of over 130,000 clones in the sample, more than 60% were seen once. Material: peripheral blood. The source of these receptors is a man aged 45 to 65 with acute or convalescent COVID-19. CDR3s include the opening cysteine and the closing phenylalanine or tryptophan. Part of the rows lack a size; the others show once, few, many or a class for expanded clones.

cdr3_aa,v_call,clone_size
CATSAPSGRSSGANVLTF,TRBV24-1,-
CASSDPATGQETQYF,TRBV9,-
CASSETSGGFTDTQYF,TRBV21-1,once
CASSETGQSRTDTQYF,TRBV9,-
CASSYLTGGGRPQHF,TRBV6-6,-
CASSQQGSNQPQHF,TRBV27,-
CAWDPGQGNTEAFF,TRBV30,-
CASSPFGQGGHSNQPQHF,TRBV18,-
CASREHANTEAFF,TRBV6-4,-
CAITGGVYGTEAFF,TRBV10-3,-
CASSPSSLAADTQYF,TRBV18,-
CASSPRQRSGNTIYF,TRBV7-8,-
CASSLGTSGGAWEQFF,TRBV5-1,-
CASRTQTGGTFYEQYF,TRBV27,-
CASSPGHTSGNTIYF,TRBV27,few
CASSQQGYSNQPQHF,TRBV5-8,-
CASSLPGNSPLHF,TRBV7-8,-
CASSFNRVGYGYTF,TRBV11-2,-
CASSESRGNTIYF,TRBV10-2,-
CASSDSQTGELFF,TRBV6-4,medium-sized
CASSSWGLRDRGNEQFF,TRBV11-2,-
CASSITTGGSDQPQHF,TRBV2,once
CASSRQGLAAQYF,TRBV6-5,-
CASSQDGMRGNSPLHF,TRBV3-1/TRBV3-2,-
CASRDSYYGYTF,TRBV6-5,-
CASGATDTQYF,TRBV12-3/TRBV12-4,-
CASRPLSLTGPNTEAFF,TRBV7-9,once
CASSLLGGDGYNSPLHF,TRBV27,-
CASSQTFSQGKAFF,TRBV4-1,-
CASSLLPSSGGSSGTGELFF,TRBV7-3,-
CASSQTGQGEAYTF,TRBV7-3,-
CASSQGPSSGGFSYEQYF,TRBV3-1/TRBV3-2,few
CASSPPPGQGISGYTF,TRBV19,-
CASSQTGGGGELFF,TRBV27,-
CASSLRTGQTDTQYF,TRBV11-2,-
CASSATGTGDTEAFF,TRBV5-1,-
CASRRTSGSYEQYF,TRBV6-5,-
CAISEEGWAGELFF,TRBV10-3,-
CASSLGLAGQETQYF,TRBV5-6,-
CASSPLGGGTEAFF,TRBV18,few
CASSLGTTGGETQYF,TRBV5-1,-
CASSSRTGSSYEQYF,TRBV7-2,-
CASSAEGRDTEAFF,TRBV2,once
CASNTLLVNQPQHF,TRBV19,few
CATSRGPTLEVDQPQHF,TRBV15,-
CASTREGRVGYTF,TRBV2,-
CASKQGTGLYGYTF,TRBV6-5,-
CASSPQGAGGNQPQHF,TRBV16,-
CASSAGGGGYTF,TRBV6-4,-
CASSAGFGQPQHF,TRBV6-5,-
CASSPPSIRQGSDTQYF,TRBV13,many
CASSSTVGGALHTQYF,TRBV7-9,-
CASSRILLAGGLDNEQFF,TRBV3-1/TRBV3-2,-
CASGGTVGDTQYF,TRBV2,-
CASSTRVEGFSPLHF,TRBV5-1,-